The present TCR beta chain was sequenced within a study of OX40 agonist ivuxolimab in advanced cancers. Background on the study: All patients had ivuxolimab intravenously every 2 weeks at 0.01 to 10 mg/kg.

In this sample, this clone turned up a few times. V was clipped by 6 bases and J by 15 bases, with 18 bases between them. CDR3 size: 13 residues. Germline CDR1 is SNHLY and CDR2 is FYNNEI. Only in-frame clones appear in the TCRdb table, and some are missing; sequencing was by immunoSEQ multiplex PCR. The profile shows about 90,000 clones, roughly 85% of them singletons. This chain links TRBV2 with TRBJ1-6; D remains unclear. This clonotype was sampled from an adult with an advanced solid tumor such as melanoma, head and neck, liver or kidney cancer. Sequencing was performed on CD4+ or CD8+ T cells sorted from blood, taken in a trial of the OX40 agonist ivuxolimab. The CDR3 DNA reads TGTGCCAGCAGGCCTGAGTCGTCGGTGAACCTCCACTTT. Translating it yields CASRPESSVNLHF.